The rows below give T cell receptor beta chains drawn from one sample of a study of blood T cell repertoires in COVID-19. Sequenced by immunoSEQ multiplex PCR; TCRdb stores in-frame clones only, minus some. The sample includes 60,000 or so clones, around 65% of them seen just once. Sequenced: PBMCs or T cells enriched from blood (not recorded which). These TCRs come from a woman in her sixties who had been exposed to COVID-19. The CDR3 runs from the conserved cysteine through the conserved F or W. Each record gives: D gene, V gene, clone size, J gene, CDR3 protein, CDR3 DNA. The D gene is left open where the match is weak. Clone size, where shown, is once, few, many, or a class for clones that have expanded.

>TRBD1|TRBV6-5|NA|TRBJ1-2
CASRGQGDIGGYTF
TGTGCCAGCAGAGGACAGGGGGACATTGGTGGCTACACCTTC
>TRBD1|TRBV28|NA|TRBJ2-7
CASSLGDREYRYEQYF
TGTGCCAGCAGTTTAGGGGACAGGGAGTATAGGTACGAGCAGTACTTC
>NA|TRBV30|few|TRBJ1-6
CAWSVAGLFGPLHF
TGTGCCTGGAGCGTGGCGGGACTCTTCGGGCCCCTCCACTTT
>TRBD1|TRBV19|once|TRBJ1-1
CASSRDSLNTEAFF
TGTGCCAGTAGCCGGGACAGTCTGAACACTGAAGCTTTCTTT
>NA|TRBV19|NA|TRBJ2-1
CASSIAGDEQFF
TGTGCCAGTAGTATCGCGGGCGATGAGCAGTTCTTC
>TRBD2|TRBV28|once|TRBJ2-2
CASSLSASGTITGELFF
TGTGCCAGCAGTTTATCGGCTAGCGGGACTATTACCGGGGAGCTGTTTTTT
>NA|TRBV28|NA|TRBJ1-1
CASSFVQRQTEAFF
TGTGCCAGCAGTTTTGTCCAGCGTCAGACTGAAGCTTTCTTT
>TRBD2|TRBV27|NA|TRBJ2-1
CASSLKRAGGLAGDNEQFF
TGTGCCAGCAGTCTAAAGCGGGCAGGGGGACTAGCGGGGGACAATGAGCAGTTCTTC
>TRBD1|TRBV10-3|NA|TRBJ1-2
CAISSTGGGGYTF
TGTGCCATCAGCTCGACAGGGGGCGGCGGCTACACCTTC
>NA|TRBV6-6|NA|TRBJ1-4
CASSYSKRGEKLFF
TGTGCCAGCAGTTACTCGAAGAGAGGGGAAAAACTGTTTTTT
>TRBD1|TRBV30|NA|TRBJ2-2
CAWRTRDSFTGELFF
TGTGCCTGGAGGACACGGGACAGCTTCACCGGGGAGCTGTTTTTT
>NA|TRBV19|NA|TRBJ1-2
CASSMKGSAVANGYTF
TGTGCCAGTAGTATGAAAGGATCGGCAGTAGCAAATGGCTACACCTTC
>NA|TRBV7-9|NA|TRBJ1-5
CASSSPQTEEPQHF
TGTGCCAGCAGCTCCCCCCAGACCGAGGAGCCCCAGCATTTT
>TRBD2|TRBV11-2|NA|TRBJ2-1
CASQPRGLAGSPSYNEQFF
TGTGCCAGCCAGCCCAGGGGACTAGCGGGATCTCCCTCCTACAATGAGCAGTTCTTC
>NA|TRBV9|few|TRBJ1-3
CASSVAGSDGNTIYF
TGTGCCAGCAGCGTAGCGGGGTCCGATGGAAACACCATATATTTT
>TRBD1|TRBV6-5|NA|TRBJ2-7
CASSTPQGGEQYF
TGTGCCAGCAGTACCCCACAGGGGGGCGAGCAGTACTTC
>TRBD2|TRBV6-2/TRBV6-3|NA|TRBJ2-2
CASSSTSGLPGELFF
TGTGCCAGCAGTTCAACTAGCGGACTCCCCGGGGAGCTGTTTTTT
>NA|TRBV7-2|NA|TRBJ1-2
CASSLYYGYTF
TGTGCCAGCAGCCTGTACTATGGCTACACCTTC
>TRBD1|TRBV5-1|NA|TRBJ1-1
CASSEVQGTSEAFF
TGCGCCAGCAGCGAAGTACAGGGGACGTCTGAAGCTTTCTTT
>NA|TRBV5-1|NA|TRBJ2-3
CASSLTSTDTQYF
TGCGCCAGCAGCTTGACTAGCACAGATACGCAGTATTTT
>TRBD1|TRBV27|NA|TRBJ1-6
CASSWAGQGSGSPLHF
TGTGCCAGCAGTTGGGCGGGACAGGGGTCGGGATCACCCCTCCACTTT
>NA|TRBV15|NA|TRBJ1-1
CATSSNWGDVEAFF
TGTGCCACCAGCAGCAATTGGGGGGACGTTGAAGCTTTCTTT
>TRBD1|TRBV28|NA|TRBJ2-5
CASSSGQGGETQYF
TGTGCCAGCAGTTCGGGACAGGGCGGCGAGACCCAGTACTTC
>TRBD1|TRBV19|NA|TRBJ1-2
CASSIARDRGYGYTF
TGTGCCAGTAGTATAGCCCGGGACAGGGGCTATGGCTACACCTTC
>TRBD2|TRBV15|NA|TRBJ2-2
CATSRPGTSVGGELFF
TGTGCCACCAGCAGACCCGGGACTAGCGTGGGCGGGGAGCTGTTTTTT
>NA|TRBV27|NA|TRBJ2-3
CASSPTGDTQYF
TGTGCCAGCAGTCCCACGGGGGATACGCAGTATTTT
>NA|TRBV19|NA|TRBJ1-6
CASRPGTGNSPLHF
TGTGCCAGTAGACCCGGAACAGGGAATTCACCCCTCCACTTT
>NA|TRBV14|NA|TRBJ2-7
CASSQRRGSSYEQYF
TGTGCCAGCAGCCAACGAAGGGGGTCCTCCTACGAGCAGTACTTC
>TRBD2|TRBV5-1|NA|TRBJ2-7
CASSLGVSGSQQYF
TGCGCCAGCAGCTTGGGGGTTAGCGGGAGTCAGCAGTACTTC
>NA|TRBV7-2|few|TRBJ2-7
CASSSVGAGAYEQYF
TGTGCCAGCAGCTCCGTGGGGGCGGGAGCCTACGAGCAGTACTTC
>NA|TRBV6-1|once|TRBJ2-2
CASSEVAGAGELFF
TGTGCCAGCAGTGAAGTTGCGGGGGCTGGGGAGCTGTTTTTT
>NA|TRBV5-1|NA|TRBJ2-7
CASSADKNYEQYF
TGCGCCAGCAGCGCGGACAAAAACTACGAGCAGTACTTC
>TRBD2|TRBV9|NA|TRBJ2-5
CASSQLSGRTETQYF
TGTGCCAGCAGCCAATTAAGCGGGAGAACGGAGACCCAGTACTTC
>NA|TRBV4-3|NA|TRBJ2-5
CASSQDRGTAGETQYF
TGCGCCAGCAGCCAAGATCGAGGGACAGCGGGAGAGACCCAGTACTTC
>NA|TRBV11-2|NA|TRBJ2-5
CASSTRTVETQYF
TGTGCCAGCAGCACTCGGACAGTGGAGACCCAGTACTTC
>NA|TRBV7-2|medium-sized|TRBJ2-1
CASSLAIGGDNEQFF
TGTGCCAGCAGCTTAGCGATCGGCGGGGACAATGAGCAGTTCTTC
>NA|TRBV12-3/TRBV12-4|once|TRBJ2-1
CASSLPNNNEQFF
TGTGCCAGCAGTTTACCGAACAACAATGAGCAGTTCTTC
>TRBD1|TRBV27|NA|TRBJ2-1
CASRRSYRGSYNEQFF
TGTGCCAGCAGACGAAGCTACAGGGGCTCCTACAATGAGCAGTTCTTC
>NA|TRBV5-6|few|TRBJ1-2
CASRGDYGYTF
TGTGCCAGCAGAGGGGACTATGGCTACACCTTC
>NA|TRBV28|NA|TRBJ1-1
CASSLGLMNTEAFF
TGTGCCAGCAGTTTAGGCCTTATGAACACTGAAGCTTTCTTT
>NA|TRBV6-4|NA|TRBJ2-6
CASSPGETGANVLTF
TGTGCCAGCAGTCCAGGGGAAACTGGGGCCAACGTCCTGACTTTC
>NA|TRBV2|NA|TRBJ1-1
CATAVEGRAFF
TGTGCCACCGCAGTTGAGGGCAGAGCTTTCTTT
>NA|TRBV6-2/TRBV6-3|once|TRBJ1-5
CASSYQGFSNQPQHF
TGTGCCAGCAGTTATCAGGGATTCAGTAATCAGCCCCAGCATTTT
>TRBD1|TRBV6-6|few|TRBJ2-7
CASRNTGGVSYEQYF
TGTGCCAGCAGGAACACAGGGGGCGTCTCCTACGAGCAGTACTTC
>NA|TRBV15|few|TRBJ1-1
CATSRGRYTEAFF
TGTGCCACCAGCAGAGGTCGGTACACTGAAGCTTTCTTT
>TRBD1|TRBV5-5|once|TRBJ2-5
CASSFGTGIGETQYF
TGTGCCAGCAGCTTCGGGACAGGGATTGGAGAGACCCAGTACTTC
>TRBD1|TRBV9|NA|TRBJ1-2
CASSVGTGGKWSGYTF
TGTGCCAGCAGCGTTGGGACAGGGGGTAAATGGAGTGGCTACACCTTC
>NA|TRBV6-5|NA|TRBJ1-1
CASSRNTEAFF
TGTGCCAGCAGCAGGAACACTGAAGCTTTCTTT
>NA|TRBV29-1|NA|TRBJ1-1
CSAQGGRLEAFF
TGCAGCGCCCAGGGTGGGCGGCTGGAAGCTTTCTTT
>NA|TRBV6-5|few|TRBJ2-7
CASRGPSSYEQYF
TGTGCCAGCAGGGGCCCCAGCTCCTACGAGCAGTACTTC
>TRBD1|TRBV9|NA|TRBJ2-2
CASSVGQGAAGELFF
TGTGCCAGCAGCGTAGGGCAGGGGGCGGCCGGGGAGCTGTTTTTT